This entry describes one TCR beta chain. No antigen is known for it. The CDR3 runs to 13 residues. Looked up from germline, CDR1 is MNHEY and CDR2 is SMNVEV (reference sequence). V was clipped by 3 bases and J by 6 bases, with 8 bases between them. These data originate in a study of cytomegalovirus exposure and HLA in healthy donors. Study results and caveats: Most of the TCR beta V segments (in an earlier analysis) were productive either about 87% or about 30% of the time. Across all donors, roughly uniform sequencing depth was an assumption of the presence/absence analyses.

Vbeta (60) and Jbeta (13) primers were used in the PCR. TCRdb's copy holds only in-frame clones and misses some; the assay was immunoSEQ multiplex PCR. This repertoire shows about 160,000 clones, more than 65% found once; its top ten account for 1.6%. The clonotype comes from a woman aged 25 to 45 in good health and CMV-seronegative. V and J are TRBV27 and TRBJ2-2; D might be TRBD2 (6 bases). The sample was PBMCs. The CDR3 DNA follows: TGTGCCAGCAGTTTCGGAGGGCCCGGGGAGCTGTTTTTT. It codes for CASSFGGPGELFF.